Listed below are T cell receptor beta chains from one sample, sequenced in a study of blood T cells in healthy people across ages. TCRdb processed the 5' RACE reads anew with MiXCR; each CDR3 protein has one entry. Of approximately 1.5 million distinct CDR3 sequences in the sample, about 35% are singletons; the top ten hold roughly 10%. The sample consisted of blood. These TCRs come from a woman in her twenties or thirties in good health. Both conserved end residues are part of each CDR3.

v_call: TRBV6-5
cdr3_length: 15
cdr3_aa: CASSRLVGPNTEAFF

v_call: TRBV7-9
cdr3_length: 13
cdr3_aa: CASSGRDGNEQFF

v_call: TRBV15
cdr3_length: 11
cdr3_aa: CATSHGGEQYF

v_call: TRBV30
cdr3_length: 14
cdr3_aa: CAWTSGLGFNEQFF

v_call: TRBV20-1
cdr3_length: 12
cdr3_aa: CSASSHTLEAFF

v_call: TRBV5-1
cdr3_length: 16
cdr3_aa: CASSLVSGSGADTQYF

v_call: TRBV5-1
cdr3_length: 14
cdr3_aa: CASSLDSPGETQYF

v_call: TRBV4-1
cdr3_length: 15
cdr3_aa: CASSHALAGYYEQYF

v_call: TRBV6-1
cdr3_length: 17
cdr3_aa: CASSEAGEGMNTGELFF

v_call: TRBV28
cdr3_length: 16
cdr3_aa: CASSPRLGSPSYEQYF

v_call: TRBV7-9
cdr3_length: 15
cdr3_aa: CASSLGAGVANEQYF

v_call: TRBV7-9
cdr3_length: 12
cdr3_aa: CAVLAGGLEQYF

v_call: TRBV29-1
cdr3_length: 11
cdr3_aa: CSVVGIDTQYF

v_call: TRBV2
cdr3_length: 19
cdr3_aa: CASSVGGGPRFLAKNIQYF

v_call: TRBV20-1
cdr3_length: 15
cdr3_aa: CSARGASHTVNEQFF